These T cell receptor beta chains were read from a single sample in a study of blood T cells in healthy people across ages. TCRdb analysed the 5' RACE reads with MiXCR anew, one entry per CDR3 protein. Of some 1.8 million distinct CDR3 sequences detected, about two fifths appear once; the ten largest clones hold 20% to 25%. Sequencing was performed on blood. These receptors all come from a human donor in good health. CDR3s include the opening cysteine and the closing phenylalanine or tryptophan. The D gene is left open where the match is weak. Clone sizes are given selectively: once, few, many, or a class where the clone is expanded.

v_call: TRBV5-1; j_call: TRBJ2-1; d_call: NA; clone_size: few; cdr3_aa: CASSPKTGLRGNEQFF; cdr3_nt: TGCGCCAGCAGCCCGAAAACGGGACTCCGGGGGAATGAGCAGTTCTTC
v_call: TRBV2; j_call: TRBJ2-1; d_call: NA; clone_size: many; cdr3_aa: CASSTDYNEQFF; cdr3_nt: TGTGCCAGCAGTACAGATTACAATGAGCAGTTCTTC
v_call: TRBV4-1; j_call: TRBJ1-4; d_call: NA; clone_size: many; cdr3_aa: CASSKRETNEKLFF; cdr3_nt: TGCGCCAGCAGTAAAAGGGAGACTAATGAAAAACTGTTTTTT
v_call: TRBV2; j_call: TRBJ2-7; d_call: TRBD2; clone_size: NA; cdr3_aa: CARGAGTRIHEQYF; cdr3_nt: TGTGCCAGAGGTGCCGGGACTAGGATCCACGAGCAGTACTTC
v_call: TRBV4-1; j_call: TRBJ2-1; d_call: TRBD2; clone_size: few; cdr3_aa: CASSPRLAGGKGNEQFF; cdr3_nt: TGCGCCAGCAGCCCGAGACTAGCGGGGGGAAAGGGAAATGAGCAGTTCTTC
v_call: TRBV7-2; j_call: TRBJ2-1; d_call: NA; clone_size: once; cdr3_aa: CASSPMGGAPYNEQFF; cdr3_nt: TGTGCCAGCAGTCCAATGGGGGGAGCCCCCTACAATGAGCAGTTCTTC
v_call: TRBV6-2/TRBV6-3; j_call: TRBJ2-4; d_call: NA; clone_size: NA; cdr3_aa: CASSPTGRGKSKNIQYF; cdr3_nt: TGTGCCAGCAGTCCTACAGGAAGGGGGAAGTCCAAAAACATTCAGTACTTC
v_call: TRBV7-2; j_call: TRBJ2-5; d_call: NA; clone_size: NA; cdr3_aa: CASSLEFGRETQYF; cdr3_nt: TGTGCCAGCAGCTTAGAGTTTGGAAGGGAGACCCAGTACTTC
v_call: TRBV29-1; j_call: TRBJ2-1; d_call: NA; clone_size: NA; cdr3_aa: CSVEVAGTYNEQFF; cdr3_nt: TGCAGCGTTGAGGTGGCGGGAACATACAATGAGCAGTTCTTC
v_call: TRBV15; j_call: TRBJ1-2; d_call: TRBD1; clone_size: few; cdr3_aa: CATKDGDRRVHSYGYTF; cdr3_nt: TGTGCCACCAAGGACGGGGACAGGAGGGTTCATAGCTATGGCTACACCTTC
v_call: TRBV6-2/TRBV6-3; j_call: TRBJ1-5; d_call: NA; clone_size: NA; cdr3_aa: CASSGHLDQPQHF; cdr3_nt: TGTGCCAGCAGCGGACATCTCGATCAGCCCCAGCATTTT
v_call: TRBV7-9; j_call: TRBJ1-2; d_call: NA; clone_size: few; cdr3_aa: CASTRDVDGYTF; cdr3_nt: TGTGCCAGCACCCGGGACGTGGATGGCTACACCTTC
v_call: TRBV4-1; j_call: TRBJ1-2; d_call: NA; clone_size: few; cdr3_aa: CASSPRVNSYGYTF; cdr3_nt: TGCGCCAGCAGCCCCCGGGTAAATTCTTATGGCTACACCTTC
v_call: TRBV19; j_call: TRBJ1-2; d_call: NA; clone_size: NA; cdr3_aa: CASRGGGVLGYTF; cdr3_nt: TGTGCCAGTCGGGGAGGAGGAGTCCTAGGCTACACCTTC
v_call: TRBV28; j_call: TRBJ2-1; d_call: TRBD1; clone_size: NA; cdr3_aa: CASSSGQGFDEQFF; cdr3_nt: TGTGCCAGCAGTTCAGGACAGGGGTTCGATGAGCAGTTCTTC
v_call: TRBV11-3; j_call: TRBJ2-1; d_call: NA; clone_size: NA; cdr3_aa: CASSLEMGGPIYNEQFF; cdr3_nt: TGTGCCAGCAGCTTAGAAATGGGGGGGCCCATCTACAATGAGCAGTTCTTC
v_call: TRBV6-5; j_call: TRBJ2-1; d_call: NA; clone_size: NA; cdr3_aa: CASSSQPPTGANEQFF; cdr3_nt: TGTGCCAGCAGTTCACAACCTCCCACGGGGGCCAATGAGCAGTTCTTC
v_call: TRBV6-2/TRBV6-3; j_call: TRBJ1-2; d_call: NA; clone_size: NA; cdr3_aa: CASRIGQPYGYTF; cdr3_nt: TGTGCCAGCAGAATCGGACAGCCCTATGGCTACACCTTC
v_call: TRBV5-1; j_call: TRBJ1-5; d_call: NA; clone_size: few; cdr3_aa: CASSATGSFGQPQHF; cdr3_nt: TGCGCCAGCTCCGCAACAGGGAGTTTTGGTCAGCCCCAGCATTTT
v_call: TRBV4-3; j_call: TRBJ1-4; d_call: NA; clone_size: few; cdr3_aa: CASSQDGGEKLFF; cdr3_nt: TGCGCCAGCAGCCAAGATGGAGGGGAAAAACTGTTTTTT
v_call: TRBV7-9; j_call: TRBJ1-1; d_call: NA; clone_size: NA; cdr3_aa: CASSELMNTEAFF; cdr3_nt: TGTGCCAGCAGCGAACTGATGAACACTGAAGCTTTCTTT
v_call: TRBV4-3; j_call: TRBJ1-1; d_call: NA; clone_size: few; cdr3_aa: CASSRGRMSTEAFF; cdr3_nt: TGCGCCAGCAGCCGGGGGCGAATGAGCACTGAAGCTTTCTTT
v_call: TRBV6-1; j_call: TRBJ1-6; d_call: NA; clone_size: few; cdr3_aa: CASSEGGFGSPLHF; cdr3_nt: TGTGCCAGCAGTGAAGGGGGGTTCGGTTCACCCCTCCACTTT
v_call: TRBV29-1; j_call: TRBJ1-5; d_call: NA; clone_size: few; cdr3_aa: CSVAITLGDQPQHF; cdr3_nt: TGCAGCGTTGCCATTACCCTTGGGGATCAGCCCCAGCATTTT
v_call: TRBV5-1; j_call: TRBJ2-7; d_call: NA; clone_size: NA; cdr3_aa: CASSLGTETFTYEQYF; cdr3_nt: TGCGCCAGCAGCTTGGGGACAGAGACTTTCACCTACGAGCAGTACTTC
v_call: TRBV12-3/TRBV12-4; j_call: TRBJ2-7; d_call: NA; clone_size: NA; cdr3_aa: CASSRGTVGEQYF; cdr3_nt: TGTGCCAGCAGCCGCGGGACAGTCGGCGAGCAGTACTTC
v_call: TRBV28; j_call: TRBJ2-4; d_call: NA; clone_size: few; cdr3_aa: CASRTILAKNIQYF; cdr3_nt: TGTGCCAGCAGAACGATACTAGCCAAAAACATTCAGTACTTC
v_call: TRBV9; j_call: TRBJ1-2; d_call: NA; clone_size: NA; cdr3_aa: CASSVGVGDYGYTF; cdr3_nt: TGTGCCAGCAGCGTAGGCGTGGGGGACTATGGCTACACCTTC
v_call: TRBV5-1; j_call: TRBJ1-2; d_call: TRBD1; clone_size: NA; cdr3_aa: CASSFGDRENYGYTF; cdr3_nt: TGCGCCAGCAGCTTTGGGGACAGGGAAAACTATGGCTACACCTTC
v_call: TRBV4-3; j_call: TRBJ2-3; d_call: NA; clone_size: NA; cdr3_aa: CASIQAGPLDTQYF; cdr3_nt: TGCGCCAGCATCCAAGCTGGTCCCCTAGATACGCAGTATTTT
v_call: TRBV7-7; j_call: TRBJ2-7; d_call: NA; clone_size: many; cdr3_aa: CASSLAGQYEQYF; cdr3_nt: TGTGCCAGCAGCTTAGCGGGTCAATACGAGCAGTACTTC
v_call: TRBV6-5; j_call: TRBJ1-4; d_call: NA; clone_size: few; cdr3_aa: CASSYQGGRAEKLFF; cdr3_nt: TGTGCCAGCAGTTACCAAGGGGGTAGGGCTGAAAAACTGTTTTTT
v_call: TRBV10-3; j_call: TRBJ2-7; d_call: TRBD2; clone_size: few; cdr3_aa: CASASGYLYEQYF; cdr3_nt: TGTGCCAGCGCTAGCGGGTATCTCTACGAGCAGTACTTC
v_call: TRBV4-1; j_call: TRBJ1-5; d_call: NA; clone_size: NA; cdr3_aa: CASSFGRVSQPQHF; cdr3_nt: TGCGCCAGCAGTTTCGGACGGGTGAGTCAGCCCCAGCATTTT
v_call: TRBV20-1; j_call: TRBJ2-3; d_call: TRBD1; clone_size: few; cdr3_aa: CSARDHESGGMDTQYF; cdr3_nt: TGCAGTGCTAGAGATCACGAGTCAGGGGGCATGGATACGCAGTATTTT
v_call: TRBV5-1; j_call: TRBJ2-1; d_call: TRBD1; clone_size: NA; cdr3_aa: CASSLSLGTGPYNEQFF; cdr3_nt: TGCGCCAGCAGCTTGTCTTTGGGGACAGGGCCCTACAATGAGCAGTTCTTC
v_call: TRBV6-2/TRBV6-3; j_call: TRBJ2-1; d_call: NA; clone_size: NA; cdr3_aa: CASSSAGKRRYPLDEQFF; cdr3_nt: TGTGCCAGCAGTTCCGCCGGCAAGAGACGGTACCCCTTAGATGAGCAGTTCTTC
v_call: TRBV6-2/TRBV6-3; j_call: TRBJ2-4; d_call: NA; clone_size: many; cdr3_aa: CASSLSGIQYF; cdr3_nt: TGTGCCAGCAGTTTATCGGGCATTCAGTACTTC
v_call: TRBV9; j_call: TRBJ2-7; d_call: TRBD1; clone_size: NA; cdr3_aa: CASSRGQGKGSSYEQYF; cdr3_nt: TGTGCCAGCAGCCGAGGACAGGGTAAGGGGAGCTCCTACGAGCAGTACTTC
v_call: TRBV14; j_call: TRBJ1-2; d_call: TRBD1; clone_size: NA; cdr3_aa: CASSTTGTGRGYTF; cdr3_nt: TGTGCCAGCAGCACCACTGGGACAGGACGCGGCTACACCTTC
v_call: TRBV5-5; j_call: TRBJ2-7; d_call: NA; clone_size: NA; cdr3_aa: CASSLTMIRDEQYF; cdr3_nt: TGTGCCAGCAGCTTGACGATGATTAGGGATGAGCAGTACTTC
v_call: TRBV3-1; j_call: TRBJ1-1; d_call: NA; clone_size: NA; cdr3_aa: CASSHMRGEAFF; cdr3_nt: TGTGCCAGCAGCCATATGAGGGGGGAAGCTTTCTTT